This is a list of T cell receptor beta chains from one sample in a study of blood T cell repertoires in COVID-19. Measured with immunoSEQ multiplex PCR; TCRdb has only the in-frame clones, and not every one. The sample contains some 200,000 clones, around 84% of which appear only once. Sequencing used peripheral blood. These receptor sequences come from a human donor in a cohort sampled during active COVID-19. Each CDR3 is given with its conserved first and last residue.

V gene: TRBV20-1
J gene: TRBJ2-3
CDR3 protein: CSASGFRGTSTDTQYF

V gene: TRBV11-3
J gene: TRBJ2-7
CDR3 protein: CASSLDLGRTGARVCEQYF

V gene: TRBV12-3/TRBV12-4
J gene: TRBJ2-7
CDR3 protein: CASSLSQGEQYF

V gene: TRBV5-5
J gene: TRBJ2-3
CDR3 protein: CASSSLLAGRYSSTDTQYF

V gene: TRBV13
J gene: TRBJ1-6
CDR3 protein: CASSRRRDSGLWALHF

V gene: TRBV19
J gene: TRBJ2-5
CDR3 protein: CASSVAERGTQYF

V gene: TRBV10-3
J gene: TRBJ2-1
CDR3 protein: CAIRTGMDNEQFF

V gene: TRBV4-2
J gene: TRBJ2-7
CDR3 protein: CASSQDENRGDYEQYF

V gene: TRBV3-1/TRBV3-2
J gene: TRBJ1-6
CDR3 protein: CASTGQGAHSPLHF

V gene: TRBV19
J gene: TRBJ1-6
CDR3 protein: CASRGSGNSPLHF

V gene: TRBV5-1
J gene: TRBJ1-5
CDR3 protein: CASSLMGGNQPQHF

V gene: TRBV5-1
J gene: TRBJ1-2
CDR3 protein: CASSLDQDGYTF

V gene: TRBV11-2
J gene: TRBJ2-1
CDR3 protein: CASSLGPTSGSSYNEQFF

V gene: TRBV5-1
J gene: TRBJ1-5
CDR3 protein: CASRPTGSGNQPQHF

V gene: TRBV11-2
J gene: TRBJ1-2
CDR3 protein: CASSPRVGRTRGYTF